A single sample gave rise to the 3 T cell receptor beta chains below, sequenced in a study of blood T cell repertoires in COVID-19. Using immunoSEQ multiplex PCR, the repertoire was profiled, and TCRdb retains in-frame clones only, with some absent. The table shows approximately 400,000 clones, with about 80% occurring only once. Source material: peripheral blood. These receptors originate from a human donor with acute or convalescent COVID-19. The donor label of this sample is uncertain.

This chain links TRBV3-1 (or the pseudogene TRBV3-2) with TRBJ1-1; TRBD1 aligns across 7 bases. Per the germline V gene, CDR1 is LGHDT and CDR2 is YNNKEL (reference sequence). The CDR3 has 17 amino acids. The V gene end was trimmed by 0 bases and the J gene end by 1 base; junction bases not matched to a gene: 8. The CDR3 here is CASSQDLRGLQNTEAFF. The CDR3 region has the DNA TGTGCCAGCAGCCAAGATTTAAGGGGGCTACAGAACACTGAAGCTTTCTTT.

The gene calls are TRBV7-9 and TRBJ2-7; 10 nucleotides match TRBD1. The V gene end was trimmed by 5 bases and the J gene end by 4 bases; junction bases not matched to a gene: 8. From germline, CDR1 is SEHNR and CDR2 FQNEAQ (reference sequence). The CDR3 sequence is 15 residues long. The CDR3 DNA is TGTGCCAGCAGCCATTCCGGGACAGGGGTATACGAGCAGTACTTC. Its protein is CASSHSGTGVYEQYF.

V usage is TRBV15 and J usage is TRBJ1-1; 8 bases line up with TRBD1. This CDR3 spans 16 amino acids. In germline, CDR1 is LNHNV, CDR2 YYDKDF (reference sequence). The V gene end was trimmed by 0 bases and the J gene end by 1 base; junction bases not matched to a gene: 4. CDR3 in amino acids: CATSREPGGWNTEAFF. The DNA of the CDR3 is TGTGCCACCAGCAGAGAACCAGGGGGCTGGAACACTGAAGCTTTCTTT.